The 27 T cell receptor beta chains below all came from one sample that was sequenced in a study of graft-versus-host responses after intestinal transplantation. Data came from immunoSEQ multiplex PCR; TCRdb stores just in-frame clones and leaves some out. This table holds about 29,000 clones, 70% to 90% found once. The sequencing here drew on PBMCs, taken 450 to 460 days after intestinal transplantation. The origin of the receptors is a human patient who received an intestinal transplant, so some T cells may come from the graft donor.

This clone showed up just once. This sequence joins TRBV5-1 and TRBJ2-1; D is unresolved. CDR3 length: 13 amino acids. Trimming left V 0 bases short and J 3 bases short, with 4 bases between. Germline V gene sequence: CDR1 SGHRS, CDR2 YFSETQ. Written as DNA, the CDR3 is TGCGCCAGCAGCTTGGGTAGCTACAATGAGCAGTTCTTC. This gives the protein CASSLGSYNEQFF.

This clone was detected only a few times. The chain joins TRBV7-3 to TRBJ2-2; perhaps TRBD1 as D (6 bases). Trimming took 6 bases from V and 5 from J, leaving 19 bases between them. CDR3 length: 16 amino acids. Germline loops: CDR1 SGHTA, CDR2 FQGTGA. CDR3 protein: CASSPIPGARTGELFF. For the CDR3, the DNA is TGTGCCAGCAGTCCGATTCCAGGGGCTAGAACCGGGGAGCTGTTTTTT.

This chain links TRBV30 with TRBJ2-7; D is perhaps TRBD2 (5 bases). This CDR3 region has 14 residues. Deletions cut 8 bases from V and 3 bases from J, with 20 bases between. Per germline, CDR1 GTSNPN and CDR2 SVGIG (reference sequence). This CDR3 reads CAGISLVAGYEQYF. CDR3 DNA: TGTGCCGGGATCTCACTAGTCGCGGGCTACGAGCAGTACTTC. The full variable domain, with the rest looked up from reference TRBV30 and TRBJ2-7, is SQTIHQWPATLVQPVGSPLSLECTVEGTSNPNLYWYRQAAGRGLQLLFYSVGIGQISSEVPQNLSASRPQDRQFILSSKKLLLSDSGFYLCAGISLVAGYEQYFGPGTRLTVT.

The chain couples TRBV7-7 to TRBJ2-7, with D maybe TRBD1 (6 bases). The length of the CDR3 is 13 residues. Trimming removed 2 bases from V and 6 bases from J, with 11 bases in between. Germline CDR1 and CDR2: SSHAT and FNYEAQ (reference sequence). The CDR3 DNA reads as TGTGCCAGCAGCTTATCCCTCAGGGGCGAGCAGTACTTC. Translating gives CASSLSLRGEQYF.

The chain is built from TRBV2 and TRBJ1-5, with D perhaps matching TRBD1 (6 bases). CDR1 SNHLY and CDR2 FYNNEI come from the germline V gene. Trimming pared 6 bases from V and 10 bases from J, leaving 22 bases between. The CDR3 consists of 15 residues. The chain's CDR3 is CASSLTGEVISPQHF. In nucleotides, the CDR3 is TGTGCCAGCAGCCTGACAGGCGAAGTAATCAGCCCCCAGCATTTT.

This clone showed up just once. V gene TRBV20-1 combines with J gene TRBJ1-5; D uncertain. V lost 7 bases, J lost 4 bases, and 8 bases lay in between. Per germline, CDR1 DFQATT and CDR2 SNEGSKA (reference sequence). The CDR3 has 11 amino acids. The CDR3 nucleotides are TGCAGTGGAGGAGGGAATCAGCCCCAGCATTTT. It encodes CSGGGNQPQHF.

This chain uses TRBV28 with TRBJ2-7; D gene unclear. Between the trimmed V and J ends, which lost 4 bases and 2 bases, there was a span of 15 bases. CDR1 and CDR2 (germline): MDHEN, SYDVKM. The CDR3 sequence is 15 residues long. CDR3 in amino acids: CASSSGSVGTYEQYF. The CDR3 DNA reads TGTGCCAGCAGTTCGGGTAGTGTGGGAACCTACGAGCAGTACTTC.

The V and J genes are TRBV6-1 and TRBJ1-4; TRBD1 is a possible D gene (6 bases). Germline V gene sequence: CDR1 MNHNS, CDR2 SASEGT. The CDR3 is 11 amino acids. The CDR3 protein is CAYNRDEKLFF. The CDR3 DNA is TGTGCATACAACAGGGATGAAAAACTGTTTTTT.

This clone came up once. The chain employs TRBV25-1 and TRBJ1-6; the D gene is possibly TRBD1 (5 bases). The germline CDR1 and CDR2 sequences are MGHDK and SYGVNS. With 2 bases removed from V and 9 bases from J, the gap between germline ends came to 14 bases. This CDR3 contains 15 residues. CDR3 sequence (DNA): TGTGCCAGCAGTGAACAGGGTACCAAGGGTTCACCCCTCCACTTT. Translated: CASSEQGTKGSPLHF.

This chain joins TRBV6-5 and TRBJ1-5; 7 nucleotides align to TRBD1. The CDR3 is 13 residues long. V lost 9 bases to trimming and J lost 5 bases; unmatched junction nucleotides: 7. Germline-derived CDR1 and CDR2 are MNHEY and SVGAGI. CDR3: CARIGQVHQPQHF. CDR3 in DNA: TGTGCCAGGATTGGACAGGTCCATCAGCCCCAGCATTTT.

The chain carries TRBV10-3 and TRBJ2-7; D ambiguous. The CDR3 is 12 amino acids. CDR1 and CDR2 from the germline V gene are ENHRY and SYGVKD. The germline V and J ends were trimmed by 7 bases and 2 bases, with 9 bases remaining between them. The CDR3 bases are TGTGCCATCATGACCCCTACCTACGAGCAGTACTTC. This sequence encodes CAIMTPTYEQYF.

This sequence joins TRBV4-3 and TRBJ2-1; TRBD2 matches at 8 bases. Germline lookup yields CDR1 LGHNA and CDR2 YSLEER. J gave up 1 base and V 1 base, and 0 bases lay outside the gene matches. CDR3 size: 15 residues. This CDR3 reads CASSQAGGSYNEQFF. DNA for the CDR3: TGCGCCAGCAGCCAAGCGGGGGGGTCCTACAATGAGCAGTTCTTC.

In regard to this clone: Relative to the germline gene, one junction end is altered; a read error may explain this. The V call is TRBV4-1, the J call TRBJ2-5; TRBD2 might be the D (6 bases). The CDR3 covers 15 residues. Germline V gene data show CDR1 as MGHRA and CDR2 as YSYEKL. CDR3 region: CASSQFLGTQETQYF. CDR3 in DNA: TGTGCCAGCAGCCAATTCCTAGGGACTCAAGAGACCCAGTACTTC.

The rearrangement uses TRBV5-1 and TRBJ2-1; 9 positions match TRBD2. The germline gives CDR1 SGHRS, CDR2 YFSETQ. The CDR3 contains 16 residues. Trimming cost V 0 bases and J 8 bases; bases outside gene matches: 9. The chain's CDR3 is CASSLAPGTSFDEQFF. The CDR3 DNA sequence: TGCGCCAGCAGCTTGGCGCCCGGGACTAGCTTCGATGAGCAGTTCTTC. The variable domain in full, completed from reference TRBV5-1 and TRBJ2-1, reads KAGVTQTPRYLIKTRGQQVTLSCSPISGHRSVSWYQQTPGQGLQFLFEYFSETQRNKGNFPGRFSGRQFSNSRSEMNVSTLELGDSALYLCASSLAPGTSFDEQFFGPGTRLTVL.

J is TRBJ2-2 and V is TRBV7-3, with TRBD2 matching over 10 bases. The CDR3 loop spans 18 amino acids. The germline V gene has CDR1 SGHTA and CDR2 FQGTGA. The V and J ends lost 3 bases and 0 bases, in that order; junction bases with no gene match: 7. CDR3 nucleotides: TGTGCCAGCAGCTTTGAGCTAGCGGGAGCCGCGAACACCGGGGAGCTGTTTTTT. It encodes CASSFELAGAANTGELFF.

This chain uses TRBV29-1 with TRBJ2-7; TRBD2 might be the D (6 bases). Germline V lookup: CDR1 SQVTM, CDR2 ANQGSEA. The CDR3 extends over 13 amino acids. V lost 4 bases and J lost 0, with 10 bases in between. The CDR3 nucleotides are TGCAGCGTTGTAGGAGGGAGCTCCTACGAGCAGTACTTC. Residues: CSVVGGSSYEQYF.

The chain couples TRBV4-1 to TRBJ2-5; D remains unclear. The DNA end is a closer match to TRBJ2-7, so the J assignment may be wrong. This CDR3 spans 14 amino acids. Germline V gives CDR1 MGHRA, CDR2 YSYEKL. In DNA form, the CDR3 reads TGCGCCAGCAGCCAACGGCTCTCCTCCTACGAGCAGTACTTC. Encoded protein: CASSQRLSSYEQYF.

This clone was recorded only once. Here the CDR3 DNA reads TGTGCCAGCAGCTTGGACAGGGCCCAAGAGACCCAGTACTTC. It specifies CASSLDRAQETQYF. The V call is TRBV5-6, the J call TRBJ2-5; TRBD1 might be the D (6 bases). Germline values: CDR1 SGHDT, CDR2 YYEEEE. The CDR3 loop spans 14 amino acids. The germline V and J ends were trimmed by 0 bases and 1 base, with 7 bases remaining between them. The variable domain in full, completed from reference TRBV5-6 and TRBJ2-5, reads DAGVTQSPTHLIKTRGQQVTLRCSPKSGHDTVSWYQQALGQGPQFIFQYYEEEERQRGNFPDRFSGHQFPNYSSELNVNALLLGDSALYLCASSLDRAQETQYFGPGTRLLVL.

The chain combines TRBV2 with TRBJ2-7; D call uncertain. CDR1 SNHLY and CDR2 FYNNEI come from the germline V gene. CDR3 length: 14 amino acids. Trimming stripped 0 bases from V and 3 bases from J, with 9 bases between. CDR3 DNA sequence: TGTGCCAGCAGTGAAGCGCTCCTTGACTACGAGCAGTACTTC. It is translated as CASSEALLDYEQYF.

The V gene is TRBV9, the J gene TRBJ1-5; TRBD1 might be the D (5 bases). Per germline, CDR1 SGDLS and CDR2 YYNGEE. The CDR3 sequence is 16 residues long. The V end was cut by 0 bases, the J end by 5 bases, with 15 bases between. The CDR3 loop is CASSVVPNGGHQPQHF. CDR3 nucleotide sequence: TGTGCCAGCAGCGTAGTACCGAACGGGGGTCATCAGCCCCAGCATTTT.

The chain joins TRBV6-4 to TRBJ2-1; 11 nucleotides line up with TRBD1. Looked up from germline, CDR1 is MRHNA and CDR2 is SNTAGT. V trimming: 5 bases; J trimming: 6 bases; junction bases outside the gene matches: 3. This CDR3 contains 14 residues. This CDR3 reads CASSPGTGGNEQFF. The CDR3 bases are TGTGCCAGCAGTCCCGGGACAGGGGGCAATGAGCAGTTCTTC.

CDR3 residues: CASSHRQGASYEQYF. The CDR3 coding sequence is TGCGCCAGCAGCCACCGACAGGGGGCATCCTACGAGCAGTACTTC. The gene calls are TRBV4-1 and TRBJ2-7, with 10 nucleotides matching TRBD1. Germline loops: CDR1 MGHRA, CDR2 YSYEKL. CDR3 length equals 15 residues. V was pared by 3 bases and J by 1 base, with 3 bases of the junction left unmatched.

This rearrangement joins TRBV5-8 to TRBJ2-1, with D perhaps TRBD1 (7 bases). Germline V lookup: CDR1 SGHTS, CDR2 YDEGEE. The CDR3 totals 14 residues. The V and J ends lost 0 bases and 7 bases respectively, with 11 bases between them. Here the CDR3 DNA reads TGTGCCAGCAGCTTGGTAGCAGGGGGGAATGAGCAGTTCTTC. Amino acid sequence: CASSLVAGGNEQFF. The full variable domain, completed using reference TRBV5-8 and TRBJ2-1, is EAGVTQSPTHLIKTRGQQATLRCSPISGHTSVYWYQQALGLGLQFLLWYDEGEERNRGNFPPRFSGRQFPNYSSELNVNALELEDSALYLCASSLVAGGNEQFFGPGTRLTVL.

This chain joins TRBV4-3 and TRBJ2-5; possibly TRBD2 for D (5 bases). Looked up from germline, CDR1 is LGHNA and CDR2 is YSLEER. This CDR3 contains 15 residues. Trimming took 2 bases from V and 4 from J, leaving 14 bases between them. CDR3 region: CASSQSWGVGETQYF. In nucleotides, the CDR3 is TGCGCCAGCAGCCAATCGTGGGGAGTGGGAGAGACCCAGTACTTC.

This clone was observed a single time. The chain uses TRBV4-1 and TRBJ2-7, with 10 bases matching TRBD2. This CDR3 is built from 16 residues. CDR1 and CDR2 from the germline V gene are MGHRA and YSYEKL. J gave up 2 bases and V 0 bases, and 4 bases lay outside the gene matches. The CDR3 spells CASSQEEAGGPYEQYF. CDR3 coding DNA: TGCGCCAGCAGCCAAGAAGAAGCGGGAGGGCCCTACGAGCAGTACTTC.

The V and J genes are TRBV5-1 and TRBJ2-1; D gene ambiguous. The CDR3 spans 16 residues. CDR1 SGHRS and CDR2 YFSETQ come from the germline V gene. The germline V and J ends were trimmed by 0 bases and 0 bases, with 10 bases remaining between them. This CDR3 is CASSLDLVSSYNEQFF. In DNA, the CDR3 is TGCGCCAGCAGCTTGGACCTTGTGAGCTCCTACAATGAGCAGTTCTTC. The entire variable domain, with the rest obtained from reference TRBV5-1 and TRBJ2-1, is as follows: KAGVTQTPRYLIKTRGQQVTLSCSPISGHRSVSWYQQTPGQGLQFLFEYFSETQRNKGNFPGRFSGRQFSNSRSEMNVSTLELGDSALYLCASSLDLVSSYNEQFFGPGTRLTVL.

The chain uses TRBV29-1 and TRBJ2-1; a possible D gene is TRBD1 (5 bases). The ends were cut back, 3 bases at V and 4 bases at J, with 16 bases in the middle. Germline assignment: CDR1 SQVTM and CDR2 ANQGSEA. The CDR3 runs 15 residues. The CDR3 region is CSVEGLGVAYNEQFF. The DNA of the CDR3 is TGCAGCGTTGAGGGCTTAGGGGTGGCTTACAATGAGCAGTTCTTC.